Presented here are 24 T cell receptor beta chains from one specimen sequenced in a study of vaccination and CD4 T cells after COVID-19. These receptors have no known antigen. The treatment here: roughly 10-day PBMC culture with coronavirus spike peptide pools or control peptides (ViraFEST assay). The unexposed donor gave CD4+ T cells before the COVID-19 pandemic (2011-2018). The Oncomine TCR Beta short-read assay was applied to DNA of cultured CD4+ T cells. TCRdb reprocessed the PCR reads with MiXCR, giving one entry per CDR3 protein. This sample yields about 2,100 distinct CDR3 sequences, of which roughly 21% are seen a single time; roughly two thirds belongs to the top ten. The sequencing input was CD4+ T cells from blood, cultured in vitro. All receptors derive from a human donor in good health.

The chain is built from TRBV20-1 and TRBJ2-1; 9 nucleotides align to TRBD2. In germline, CDR1 is DFQATT, CDR2 SNEGSKA (reference sequence). There are 15 residues in the CDR3. Losses at the gene ends were 2 bases for V and 4 bases for J; bases not matched to a gene: 6. The CDR3 DNA is TGCAGTGCTAGATTTGGCGGGAGGGGGTACAATGAGCAGTTCTTC. Translated, it gives CSARFGGRGYNEQFF.

By share, this clonotype ranks as medium-sized. The J gene is TRBJ1-5, the V gene TRBV7-9; D uncertain. Trimming cost V 1 base and J 2 bases, with 0 bases left between them. Germline CDR1 SEHNR, CDR2 FQNEAQ (reference sequence). This CDR3 region has 12 residues. CDR3 residues: CASSLGNQPQHF. The CDR3 DNA sequence: TGTGCCAGCAGCTTAGGCAATCAGCCCCAGCATTTT.

The genes are TRBV24-1 and TRBJ2-5; 7 bases fit TRBD2. The V gene end was trimmed by 4 bases and the J gene end by 5 bases; junction bases not matched to a gene: 0. This CDR3 contains 12 residues. Germline V gives CDR1 KGHDR, CDR2 SFDVKD. This chain's CDR3 is CATSEGGETQYF. The CDR3 coding sequence is TGTGCCACCAGTGAGGGGGGGGAGACCCAGTACTTC.

The chain combines TRBV4-1 with TRBJ2-1; 9 bases map to TRBD2. CDR1 is MGHRA, CDR2 YSYEKL, per germline. V shed 1 base and J 11 bases; nucleotides not matched to a gene: 3. This CDR3 is built from 13 residues. DNA of the CDR3: TGCGCCAGCAGCCAAGGGCGGGGGGGCCAGCAGTTCTTC. Translation: CASSQGRGGQQFF.

This clonotype was observed a few times. CDR3 region: CASSYPSSLKHMGMVTQYF. The CDR3 region has the DNA TGTGCCAGCAGTTACCCGTCTTCCCTAAAGCATATGGGCATGGTTACGCAGTATTTT. This chain uses TRBV6-2 or TRBV6-3 with TRBJ2-3; D is unclear. Trimming left V 2 bases short and J 8 bases short, with 29 bases between. The CDR3 runs to 19 residues. CDR1 and CDR2 (germline): MNHEY, SVGEGT.

The chain combines TRBV5-1 with TRBJ2-3; no clear D gene. The CDR3 is made up of 16 amino acids. V was trimmed by 1 base and J by 1 base, leaving 13 bases between them. Germline-derived CDR1 and CDR2 are SGHRS and YFSETQ. The chain's CDR3 is CASSLIGPRGTDTQYF. CDR3 bases: TGCGCCAGCAGCTTGATCGGCCCCCGGGGCACAGATACGCAGTATTTT. The full variable domain, in which reference TRBV5-1 and TRBJ2-3 provide the parts outside the CDR3, is KAGVTQTPRYLIKTRGQQVTLSCSPISGHRSVSWYQQTPGQGLQFLFEYFSETQRNKGNFPGRFSGRQFSNSRSEMNVSTLELGDSALYLCASSLIGPRGTDTQYFGPGTRLTVL.

The J gene is TRBJ2-7, the V gene TRBV4-1, with D unresolved. Germline V lookup: CDR1 MGHRA, CDR2 YSYEKL. Trimming removed 4 bases at V and 3 bases at J, with 16 bases between. The CDR3 runs 15 residues. This CDR3 reads CASSRLSRSDYEQYF. As DNA, the CDR3 is TGCGCCAGCAGCCGCCTGTCCAGGTCTGACTACGAGCAGTACTTC.

The genes are TRBV11-2 and TRBJ2-7, with a possible D match to TRBD2 (5 bases). V gave up 6 bases and J gave up 1 base, with 19 bases separating them. The CDR3 length is 16 residues. CDR1 SGHAT and CDR2 FQNNGV come from the germline V gene. CDR3 protein: CASRFRIGRTSYEQYF. In DNA form, the CDR3 reads TGTGCCAGCAGATTCCGCATCGGTAGGACTTCCTACGAGCAGTACTTC.

V is TRBV15 and J is TRBJ2-7; D ambiguous. CDR1 is LNHNV, CDR2 YYDKDF, per germline (reference sequence). Trimming removed 3 bases at V and 3 bases at J, with 9 bases between. The CDR3 has 13 amino acids. The CDR3 loop is CATSRGSFYEQYF. DNA for the CDR3: TGTGCCACCAGCAGGGGTTCGTTCTACGAGCAGTACTTC. The full variable domain, its missing parts supplied by reference TRBV15 and TRBJ2-7, is DAMVIQNPRYQVTQFGKPVTLSCSQTLNHNVMYWYQQKSSQAPKLLFHYYDKDFNNEADTPDNFQSRRPNTSFCFLDIRSPGLGDTAMYLCATSRGSFYEQYFGPGTRLTVT.

Points on this clonotype: The junction does not match germline at one end; this may be a read error. This sequence joins TRBV6-2 or TRBV6-3 and TRBJ2-1, with D tentatively TRBD1 or TRBD2 (7 bases each). Germline V gene sequence: CDR1 MNHEY, CDR2 SVGEGT. CDR3 length: 11 residues. The CDR3 nucleotides are TGTGCCAGCAGCCACGGGGGGACAGCCTACTTC. Its translation: CASSHGGTAYF.

This clonotype was seen more than once but under ten times. V gene TRBV7-3 combines with J gene TRBJ1-1; possible D gene TRBD1, 5 bases. V was shortened by 0 bases and J by 1 base, with 6 bases between the two germline ends. The CDR3 loop spans 14 amino acids. Per the germline V gene, CDR1 is SGHTA and CDR2 is FQGTGA. The CDR3, as DNA: TGTGCCAGCAGCTTAACCGGGGGGAACACTGAAGCTTTCTTT. Its translation is CASSLTGGNTEAFF.

The CDR3 spells CSASQTGGLYEQYF. In DNA, the CDR3 is TGCAGTGCTTCGCAGACAGGGGGGCTCTACGAGCAGTACTTC. This chain uses TRBV20-1 with TRBJ2-7; 9 positions match TRBD1. Germline V gene sequence: CDR1 DFQATT, CDR2 SNEGSKA (reference sequence). There are 14 residues in the CDR3. After removal of 5 bases from V and 3 bases from J, the junction contained 8 bases not matched to a gene.

In its sample, this clonotype is medium-sized (0.01 to 0.1%). Written as DNA, the CDR3 is TGTGCCACCAGTGATCCAGGGACAGGGGAACCCCAGCATTTT. Translating it yields CATSDPGTGEPQHF. The chain joins TRBV24-1 to TRBJ1-5, with 10 bases matching TRBD1. Germline V gene sequence: CDR1 KGHDR, CDR2 SFDVKD. The V and J ends lost 3 bases and 10 bases, in that order; junction bases with no gene match: 5. CDR3 length: 14 amino acids.

This chain connects TRBV12-3 or TRBV12-4 to TRBJ2-7, with 11 bases fitting TRBD2. The J segment lost 9 bases and the V segment lost 7 bases, leaving 17 bases of the junction unmatched. The CDR3 has 16 amino acids. The DNA for the CDR3 is TGTGCCAGCACTCCTCAGGGAACTAGCGGGGGAAGGGGGCAGTACTTC. Its translation is CASTPQGTSGGRGQYF.

The rearrangement uses TRBV6-1 and TRBJ2-3; TRBD2 aligns across 7 bases. Losses at the gene ends were 8 bases for V and 6 bases for J; bases not matched to a gene: 20. The CDR3 covers 17 residues. Looked up from germline, CDR1 is MNHNS and CDR2 is SASEGT. The DNA of the CDR3 is TGTGCCAGCTCATTTTGGGGGAGCGGGGCTAATGCGGATACGCAGTATTTT. Translated, it gives CASSFWGSGANADTQYF.

This chain uses TRBV7-2 with TRBJ1-3; TRBD1 is a possible D gene (5 bases). The CDR3 length is 14 residues. Per the germline V gene, CDR1 is SGHTA and CDR2 is FQGNSA. V lost 4 bases and J 0 bases, leaving 7 bases between the germline ends. The CDR3 loop is CTSSSDSSGNTIYF. The CDR3 nucleotides read TGTACCAGCAGCTCTGACAGCTCTGGAAACACCATATATTTT.

The chain joins TRBV4-2 to TRBJ2-5, with 11 bases that match TRBD2. There are 18 residues in the CDR3. Germline V gene data show CDR1 as LGHNA and CDR2 as YNFKEQ. After removal of 0 bases from V and 3 bases from J, the junction contained 9 bases not matched to a gene. The CDR3 region is CASSQELKGLAEKETQYF. In DNA, the CDR3 is TGTGCCAGCAGCCAAGAATTGAAGGGACTAGCGGAAAAAGAGACCCAGTACTTC.

This clonotype was counted a few times. This rearrangement joins TRBV30 to TRBJ1-5; the D is unclear. This CDR3 contains 16 residues. In germline, CDR1 is GTSNPN, CDR2 SVGIG (reference sequence). With 4 bases removed from V and 2 bases from J, the gap between germline ends came to 18 bases. The chain's CDR3 is CAWTFRAEIGNQPQHF. CDR3 in DNA: TGTGCCTGGACCTTTAGGGCCGAGATAGGCAATCAGCCCCAGCATTTT.

The rearrangement links TRBV18 to TRBJ1-1; TRBD1 is a possible D gene (6 bases). V was pared by 3 bases and J by 1 base, with 9 bases between. The CDR3 has 14 amino acids. Germline V gene lookup returns CDR1 KGHSH and CDR2 LQKENI. The CDR3 loop is CASSPLDRNTEAFF. CDR3 nucleotides: TGTGCCAGCTCACCTCTGGACAGGAACACTGAAGCTTTCTTT.

This clonotype was counted only a few times. The V and J genes are TRBV20-1 and TRBJ2-7; weak D call: TRBD1 (6 bases). V was shortened by 5 bases and J by 2 bases, with 13 bases between the two germline ends. The CDR3 is 13 amino acids. Germline CDR1 DFQATT, CDR2 SNEGSKA (reference sequence). The CDR3 nucleotides are TGCAGTGCTCCCCGAGCAGGGGCCTACGAGCAGTACTTC. The encoded protein is CSAPRAGAYEQYF.

In this sample, this clonotype turned up a few times. V and J are TRBV28 and TRBJ2-5, with 8 bases fitting TRBD1. Germline values: CDR1 MDHEN, CDR2 SYDVKM. There are 15 residues in the CDR3. After removal of 5 bases from V and 2 bases from J, the junction contained 7 bases not matched to a gene. The DNA for the CDR3 is TGTGCCAGCAGTCCCCGAACAGGGGGTCAAGAGACCCAGTACTTC. It codes for CASSPRTGGQETQYF.

The chain combines TRBV6-2 or TRBV6-3 with TRBJ2-5, with a possible D match to TRBD2 (5 bases). The germline gives CDR1 MNHEY, CDR2 SVGEGT. V was cut by 4 bases and J by 2 bases, with 11 bases left in between. This CDR3 has 14 residues. The CDR3 DNA follows: TGTGCCAGCAGTTCTTCCGGGATTCAAGAGACCCAGTACTTC. Protein: CASSSSGIQETQYF.

This rearrangement joins TRBV27 to TRBJ2-1, with unresolved D. Germline CDR1 MNHEY, CDR2 SMNVEV (reference sequence). Trimming removed 3 bases from V and 0 bases from J, with 12 bases in between. The CDR3 totals 16 residues. Here the CDR3 reads CASSLRGTSSYNEQFF. The DNA for the CDR3 is TGTGCCAGCAGTTTGCGCGGCACGAGCTCCTACAATGAGCAGTTCTTC.

This clonotype ranks as medium-sized. This chain joins TRBV7-2 and TRBJ2-1; TRBD1 might be the D (5 bases). Germline CDR1 is SGHTA and CDR2 is FQGNSA. Between the trimmed V and J ends, which lost 2 bases and 3 bases, there was a span of 11 bases. This CDR3 has 15 residues. In DNA form, the CDR3 reads TGTGCCAGCAGCTTAAACCGACAGATCTACAATGAGCAGTTCTTC. Protein product: CASSLNRQIYNEQFF.